Listed below are T cell receptor beta chains from one sample, sequenced in a study of control samples from healthy donors and cancer patients. Using immunoSEQ multiplex PCR, the repertoire was profiled, and TCRdb retains in-frame clones only, with some absent. The sample contains tens of thousands of clones, 75% to 95% of which appear only once. Sequences were obtained from blood. These receptors all come from a woman aged 18-29 years in good health. The CDR3 runs from the conserved cysteine through the conserved F or W. Each record gives: CDR3 length, V gene, J gene, D gene, clone size, CDR3 protein, CDR3 DNA. D genes are given only for firm matches. Rows may omit the clone size; those that give it use once, few, many or a size class.

14	TRBV10-3	TRBJ2-7	NA	few	CAISTGTGHYEQYF	TGTGCCATCAGCACCGGGACGGGACACTACGAGCAGTACTTC
17	TRBV27	TRBJ1-1	TRBD1	NA	CASSPQGRGPMDTEAFF	TGTGCCAGCAGTCCACAGGGGCGTGGACCCATGGACACTGAAGCTTTCTTT
12	TRBV6-5	TRBJ1-2	NA	NA	CASSYAGQGYTF	TGTGCCAGCAGTTACGCGGGCCAGGGCTACACCTTC
12	TRBV29-1	TRBJ1-2	TRBD1	NA	CSVEAGRGLYTF	TGCAGCGTTGAAGCTGGCAGGGGGCTTTACACCTTC
15	TRBV3-1/TRBV3-2	TRBJ1-5	NA	NA	CASSPERGNNQPQHF	TGTGCCAGCAGCCCCGAGAGGGGGAACAATCAGCCCCAGCATTTT
15	TRBV3-1/TRBV3-2	TRBJ1-1	NA	NA	CASSQPGGRGTEAFF	TGTGCCAGCAGCCAACCCGGGGGGAGGGGCACTGAAGCTTTCTTT
12	TRBV7-2	TRBJ2-4	NA	NA	CASSATGNIQYF	TGTGCCAGCAGCGCGACAGGAAACATTCAGTACTTC
13	TRBV5-4	TRBJ1-1	NA	once	CASSLFGRNEAFF	TGTGCCAGCAGCTTATTCGGAAGGAATGAAGCTTTCTTT
15	TRBV2	TRBJ2-1	NA	NA	CASSEKEGLQDEQFF	TGTGCCAGCAGTGAAAAAGAAGGACTACAGGATGAGCAGTTCTTC
12	TRBV18	TRBJ1-2	TRBD1	NA	CASSLYRGGYTF	TGTGCCAGCTCACTATACAGGGGTGGCTACACCTTC
14	TRBV2	TRBJ1-5	NA	NA	CASRPGSLGQPQHF	TGTGCCAGCAGGCCTGGGTCCTTGGGTCAGCCCCAGCATTTT
13	TRBV29-1	TRBJ1-2	TRBD1	NA	CSVEDRTLYRYTF	TGCAGCGTCGAGGACAGGACCCTCTATCGCTACACCTTC
13	TRBV18	TRBJ1-1	NA	NA	CASSPSGNTEAFF	TGTGCCAGCTCACCCTCGGGGAACACTGAAGCTTTCTTT
13	TRBV6-5	TRBJ1-1	NA	few	CASSYQENTEAFF	TGTGCCAGCAGTTATCAGGAGAACACTGAAGCTTTCTTT
15	TRBV6-4	TRBJ1-5	NA	NA	CASSGTPGGVQPQHF	TGTGCCAGCAGTGGAACCCCGGGGGGGGTTCAGCCCCAGCATTTT
16	TRBV5-4	TRBJ2-7	TRBD1	NA	CASSSQIGTGGHEQYF	TGTGCCAGCAGCTCCCAAATCGGGACAGGGGGCCACGAGCAGTACTTC
12	TRBV27	TRBJ1-1	TRBD1	NA	CASGTGFTEAFF	TGTGCCAGCGGGACAGGATTCACTGAAGCTTTCTTT
18	TRBV2	TRBJ2-3	TRBD2	NA	CASSEPEASGVSTDTQYF	TGTGCCAGCAGTGAACCTGAGGCTAGCGGGGTGAGCACAGATACGCAGTATTTT
10	TRBV6-2/TRBV6-3	TRBJ2-5	NA	NA	CASSFETQYF	TGTGCCAGCAGTTTTGAGACCCAGTACTTC
15	TRBV4-2	TRBJ2-7	TRBD1	few	CASSQEGTGGYEQYF	TGTGCCAGCAGCCAAGAGGGGACAGGGGGCTACGAGCAGTACTTC
14	TRBV9	TRBJ2-3	NA	NA	CASSVPGSPYTQYF	TGTGCCAGCAGCGTACCGGGGTCCCCTTATACGCAGTATTTT
13	TRBV3-1/TRBV3-2	TRBJ1-2	NA	NA	CASSQGKSYGYTF	TGTGCCAGCAGCCAGGGGAAATCCTATGGCTACACCTTC
15	TRBV5-1	TRBJ1-6	TRBD1	NA	CASSHRQGDNSPLHF	TGCGCCAGCAGCCATCGACAGGGCGATAATTCACCCCTCCACTTT
11	TRBV20-1	TRBJ2-7	NA	NA	CSAPGHYEQYF	TGCAGTGCTCCGGGACACTACGAGCAGTACTTC
15	TRBV5-4	TRBJ1-2	NA	NA	CASSLGGGSYNGYTF	TGTGCCAGCAGCTTGGGGGGGGGCAGTTACAATGGCTACACCTTC
15	TRBV5-1	TRBJ1-1	TRBD1	NA	CASSLAGRGLSEAFF	TGCGCCAGCAGCTTGGCCGGCAGGGGGCTTTCTGAAGCTTTCTTT
12	TRBV12-3/TRBV12-4	TRBJ1-2	NA	NA	CASRGGGLGYTF	TGTGCCAGCAGGGGCGGGGGGCTCGGCTACACCTTC
15	TRBV27	TRBJ2-7	NA	NA	CASRDLTGRVDEQYF	TGTGCCAGCAGGGACCTCACAGGGCGTGTCGACGAGCAGTACTTC
13	TRBV7-2	TRBJ1-1	NA	NA	CASSLVLNTEAFF	TGTGCCAGCAGCTTAGTCCTAAACACTGAAGCTTTCTTT
14	TRBV6-5	TRBJ2-3	NA	NA	CASKSPLGTDTQYF	TGTGCCAGCAAGTCCCCTCTCGGAACAGATACGCAGTATTTT
12	TRBV27	TRBJ2-1	TRBD2	NA	CASGTSTYEQFF	TGTGCCAGCGGGACTAGCACCTATGAGCAGTTCTTC
13	TRBV18	TRBJ1-1	NA	NA	CASSSGANTEAFF	TGTGCCAGCTCATCCGGGGCGAACACTGAAGCTTTCTTT
16	TRBV6-2/TRBV6-3	TRBJ2-5	TRBD1	once	CASSYGAGDRGETQYF	TGTGCCAGCAGTTACGGTGCAGGGGACAGGGGGGAGACCCAGTACTTC
15	TRBV4-1	TRBJ2-3	TRBD2	NA	CASSQVAGGTDTQYF	TGCGCCAGCAGCCAAGTAGCGGGGGGCACAGATACGCAGTATTTT
16	TRBV7-3	TRBJ1-4	TRBD1	NA	CASSLKDRVSNEKLFF	TGTGCCAGCAGCTTAAAGGACAGGGTTAGTAATGAAAAACTGTTTTTT
14	TRBV7-3	TRBJ2-1	NA	NA	CASSSDSSYNEQFF	TGTGCCAGCAGTTCAGATAGCTCCTACAATGAGCAGTTCTTC
15	TRBV6-1	TRBJ2-3	NA	NA	CASSEKAGGTDTQYF	TGTGCCAGCAGTGAAAAGGCCGGGGGCACAGATACGCAGTATTTT
14	TRBV28	TRBJ2-2	TRBD1	NA	CATRGQGQTGELFF	TGTGCCACCCGTGGACAGGGTCAGACCGGGGAGCTGTTTTTT
14	TRBV3-1/TRBV3-2	TRBJ1-4	NA	NA	CASSRGIQRGKLFF	TGTGCCAGCAGCCGAGGGATCCAGAGGGGCAAACTGTTTTTT
13	TRBV28	TRBJ1-2	TRBD1	NA	CASSWGQNYGYTF	TGTGCCAGCAGTTGGGGACAGAACTATGGCTACACCTTC
17	TRBV4-1	TRBJ1-6	NA	NA	CASSQTAGNSYNSPLHF	TGCGCCAGCAGCCAGACGGCAGGGAACTCCTATAATTCACCCCTCCACTTT
13	TRBV11-2	TRBJ1-5	TRBD1	NA	CASSLTGGQPQHF	TGTGCCAGCAGCTTGACAGGGGGTCAGCCCCAGCATTTT
14	TRBV3-1/TRBV3-2	TRBJ1-1	NA	NA	CASSQSSGDTEAFF	TGTGCCAGCAGCCAGAGCTCCGGGGACACTGAAGCTTTCTTT
15	TRBV5-6	TRBJ1-2	NA	few	CASSRGWDIVYGYTF	TGTGCCAGCAGCCGGGGGTGGGACATCGTCTATGGCTACACCTTC
14	TRBV19	TRBJ1-2	NA	NA	CASSTDIGAYGYTF	TGTGCCAGTAGTACCGACATAGGCGCCTATGGCTACACCTTC
13	TRBV19	TRBJ1-2	NA	NA	CASSIDPGPGYTF	TGTGCCAGTAGTATAGACCCTGGACCTGGCTACACCTTC
15	TRBV27	TRBJ1-5	NA	NA	CASRGRFSSNQPQHF	TGTGCTAGCCGGGGACGGTTCTCAAGCAATCAGCCCCAGCATTTT
13	TRBV6-6	TRBJ1-2	TRBD1	NA	CASSRQGNYGYTF	TGTGCCAGCAGTCGACAGGGGAACTATGGCTACACCTTC
12	TRBV2	TRBJ2-1	NA	NA	CASSLLAREQFF	TGTGCCAGCAGTCTACTAGCTCGGGAGCAGTTCTTC
16	TRBV11-2	TRBJ2-5	TRBD2	once	CASSRLLAGRLETQYF	TGTGCCAGCAGCAGGCTTCTAGCGGGGAGGTTGGAGACCCAGTACTTC
15	TRBV6-5	TRBJ2-1	TRBD2	NA	CASSRTSGGPGEQFF	TGTGCCAGCAGCCGGACTAGCGGGGGGCCGGGGGAGCAGTTCTTC
12	TRBV11-2	TRBJ1-1	NA	NA	CASSLPGIEAFF	TGTGCCAGCAGCTTACCGGGAATCGAAGCTTTCTTT
15	TRBV2	TRBJ2-2	TRBD1	NA	CASRRQGVNTGELFF	TGTGCCAGCCGTAGACAGGGGGTGAACACCGGGGAGCTGTTTTTT
14	TRBV10-1	TRBJ2-7	NA	NA	CASSEGASFNEQYF	TGCGCCAGCAGTGAGGGAGCCTCCTTTAACGAGCAGTACTTC
13	TRBV11-2	TRBJ1-1	NA	once	CASSFTPNTEAFF	TGTGCCAGCAGCTTTACACCAAACACTGAAGCTTTCTTT
16	TRBV9	TRBJ1-4	TRBD1	NA	CASSLTGGTTNEKLFF	TGTGCCAGCAGCTTGACAGGGGGAACGACTAATGAAAAACTGTTTTTT
12	TRBV24-1	TRBJ1-2	TRBD1	NA	CATSRQGDGYTF	TGTGCCACCAGTCGGCAGGGGGATGGCTACACCTTC